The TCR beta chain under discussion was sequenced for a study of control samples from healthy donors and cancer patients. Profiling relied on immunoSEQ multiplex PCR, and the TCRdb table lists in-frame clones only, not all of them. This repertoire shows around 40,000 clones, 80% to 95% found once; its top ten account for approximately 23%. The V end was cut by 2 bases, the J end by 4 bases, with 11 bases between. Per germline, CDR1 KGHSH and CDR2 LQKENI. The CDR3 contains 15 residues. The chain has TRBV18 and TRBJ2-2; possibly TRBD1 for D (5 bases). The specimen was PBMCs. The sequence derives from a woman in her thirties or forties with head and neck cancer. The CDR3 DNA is TGTGCCAGCTCACCAAGGCAGGGTATCACCGGGGAGCTGTTTTTT. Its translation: CASSPRQGITGELFF. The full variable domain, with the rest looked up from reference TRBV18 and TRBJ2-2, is NAGVMQNPRHLVRRRGQEARLRCSPMKGHSHVYWYRQLPEEGLKFMVYLQKENIIDESGMPKERFSAEFPKEGPSILRIQQVVRGDSAAYFCASSPRQGITGELFFGEGSRLTVL.